Listed here are 3 T cell receptor beta chains from one sample, sequenced in a study of T cells in Graves' hyperthyroidism and ophthalmopathy. Amplified regions were TCR beta CDR3 sequences from RNA transcripts. Researchers ran a first-round RT-PCR on the TCR CDR3 using the HTBI primer set. Via MiXCR, TCRdb re-called the multiplex PCR reads, giving one row per CDR3 protein. Here the sample spans roughly 740,000 distinct CDR3 sequences, over 15% being singletons. The sample was blood. The receptors were sampled from a man aged 18 to 30 with Graves' hyperthyroidism.

With regard to this clonotype: This may come from a read error, since a much larger clone is one base off. It is likely a read error, because the conserved phenylalanine at the end of the CDR3 is missing. This chain joins TRBV11-2 and TRBJ2-7; D might be TRBD2 (6 bases). Trimming pared 5 bases from V and 2 bases from J, leaving 16 bases between. CDR1 is SGHAT and CDR2 is FQNNGV in the germline V gene. The CDR3 loop spans 15 amino acids. CDR3 nucleotides: TGTGCCAGCAGCCTAGCGAGCGGGTACACCTACGAGCAGTACTCC. Its protein is CASSLASGYTYEQYS.

This clonotype has just a few counts. The J gene is TRBJ2-7, the V gene TRBV4-2; D unclear. Per the germline V gene, CDR1 is LGHNA and CDR2 is YNFKEQ. The V end lost 0 bases, the J end lost 7 bases, and 19 bases lay between the germline ends. This CDR3 comprises 16 residues. The CDR3 protein is CASSQDSASSSREQYF. CDR3 in DNA: TGTGCCAGCAGCCAAGATTCGGCCAGTTCGTCCCGTGAGCAGTACTTC.

This chain links TRBV20-1 with TRBJ2-1; 8 nucleotides match TRBD2. The length of the CDR3 is 13 residues. V shed 6 bases and J 10 bases; nucleotides not matched to a gene: 11. Germline V lookup: CDR1 DFQATT, CDR2 SNEGSKA (reference sequence). CDR3 in amino acids: CSARVSGSGEQFF. The CDR3 DNA is TGCAGTGCCCGTGTGAGCGGGAGTGGAGAGCAGTTCTTC.